Below, one T cell receptor (beta chain) is given with its context. The antigen is unknown. Every contributor of samples was a Caucasian grown-up residing in Nashville, Tennessee. The entry originates in a study of shared clonotypes between healthy human individuals. Study information: The study enrolled a couple of women and three men aged 18 to 49.

Profiled with immunoSEQ multiplex PCR; TCRdb holds only in-frame clones, not every one. The sample consists of some 2,400,000 clones, approximately 94% of them appearing once. General study points: The rarefaction results pointed to incomplete sorted-subset sequencing despite large depth. An expected dependence of interdonor clonotype sharing on sequencing depth was noted.

CDR1 and CDR2 from the germline V gene are SGHTA and FQGNSA. The CDR3 has 15 residues. Trimming removed 5 bases from V and 3 bases from J; junction bases left unmatched: 6. This sequence joins TRBV7-2 and TRBJ1-4; 7 bases align to TRBD1. This sequence was found in a man between 18 and 29 years old in good health. Material: naive CD4+ T cells sorted from blood. Subset here: CD45RA+ positively selected. CDR3 DNA: TGTGCCAGCAGCACCCACAGGGGTTCTAATGAAAAACTGTTTTTT. It translates to CASSTHRGSNEKLFF.